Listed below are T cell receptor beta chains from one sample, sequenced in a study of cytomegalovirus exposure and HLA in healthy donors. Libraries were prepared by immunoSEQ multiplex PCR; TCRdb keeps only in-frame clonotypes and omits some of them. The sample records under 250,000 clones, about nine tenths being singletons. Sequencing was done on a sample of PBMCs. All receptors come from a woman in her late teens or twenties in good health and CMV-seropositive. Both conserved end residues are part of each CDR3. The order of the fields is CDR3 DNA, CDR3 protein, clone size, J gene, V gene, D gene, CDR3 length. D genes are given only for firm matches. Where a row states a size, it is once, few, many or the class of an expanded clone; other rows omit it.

DNA: TGTGCCAGCAGCCACAAGGCATCGAGGACGAACACCGGGGAGCTGTTTTTT; CDR3: CASSHKASRTNTGELFF; size: NA; J: TRBJ2-2; V: TRBV7-6; D: NA; length: 17
DNA: TGTGCCAGCAGTACTGCCTTCAATCAGCCCCAGCATTTT; CDR3: CASSTAFNQPQHF; size: NA; J: TRBJ1-5; V: TRBV27; D: NA; length: 13
DNA: TGTGCCAGCTGCCCTGGGACAGCTCGATCCTACGAGCAGTACTTC; CDR3: CASCPGTARSYEQYF; size: NA; J: TRBJ2-7; V: TRBV28; D: TRBD1; length: 15
DNA: TGTGCCAGCAGCCTGACAGGGGCCAACGTCCTGACTTTC; CDR3: CASSLTGANVLTF; size: NA; J: TRBJ2-6; V: TRBV5-8; D: NA; length: 13
DNA: TGTGCCAGCAGCTTGGGGCCAACAGGGAGTTCTGGAAACACCATATATTTT; CDR3: CASSLGPTGSSGNTIYF; size: NA; J: TRBJ1-3; V: TRBV5-6; D: NA; length: 17
DNA: TGTGCCTGGGCCGGGACTCTCTACGAGCAGTACTTC; CDR3: CAWAGTLYEQYF; size: NA; J: TRBJ2-7; V: TRBV30; D: NA; length: 12
DNA: TGTGCCAGCAGCGAGATGACGACAGCCGGTACGGCTTTCTTT; CDR3: CASSEMTTAGTAFF; size: NA; J: TRBJ1-1; V: TRBV11-3; D: NA; length: 14
DNA: TGTGCCAGCAGTCCCCGTGGGAGCCGATCAACTAATGAAAAACTGTTTTTT; CDR3: CASSPRGSRSTNEKLFF; size: NA; J: TRBJ1-4; V: TRBV2; D: NA; length: 17
DNA: TGTGCCAGCAGTTTATCGCCACCCTCCTTAGAGGACAATGAGCAGTTCTTC; CDR3: CASSLSPPSLEDNEQFF; size: NA; J: TRBJ2-1; V: TRBV27; D: NA; length: 17
DNA: TGTGCCAGTACCTCCTTACTGACAGGGGAAAAACTGTTTTTT; CDR3: CASTSLLTGEKLFF; size: few; J: TRBJ1-4; V: TRBV19; D: TRBD1; length: 14
DNA: TGCGCCAGCAGCTCGGGGACAGCTCACACTGAAGCTTTCTTT; CDR3: CASSSGTAHTEAFF; size: NA; J: TRBJ1-1; V: TRBV5-1; D: TRBD1; length: 14
DNA: TGTGCCAGCAGTCTAATCCGGGACAGGGGGCTATACACCGGGGAGCTGTTTTTT; CDR3: CASSLIRDRGLYTGELFF; size: NA; J: TRBJ2-2; V: TRBV7-2; D: TRBD1; length: 18
DNA: TGTGCCAGCAGGCCGACAGGGGCAGGCAATCAGCCCCAGCATTTT; CDR3: CASRPTGAGNQPQHF; size: NA; J: TRBJ1-5; V: TRBV27; D: TRBD1; length: 15
DNA: TGTGCCAGCAGTTTTCCCACAAGTAGCGGGAGGGCCCTTGAGCAGTACTTC; CDR3: CASSFPTSSGRALEQYF; size: NA; J: TRBJ2-7; V: TRBV28; D: TRBD2; length: 17
DNA: TGTGCCAGCACCACAGGGCGGACTGAAGCTTTCTTT; CDR3: CASTTGRTEAFF; size: NA; J: TRBJ1-1; V: TRBV7-9; D: NA; length: 12
DNA: TGTGCCTGGAGTTCGGGGGGTGGAAACACCATATATTTT; CDR3: CAWSSGGGNTIYF; size: NA; J: TRBJ1-3; V: TRBV30; D: NA; length: 13
DNA: TGCGCCAGCAGCCAGTCGACAGATACGCAGTATTTT; CDR3: CASSQSTDTQYF; size: NA; J: TRBJ2-3; V: TRBV5-1; D: NA; length: 12
DNA: TGTGCCAGCAGCCTTAGAGGGCCTCTCAATGAGCAGTTCTTC; CDR3: CASSLRGPLNEQFF; size: NA; J: TRBJ2-1; V: TRBV7-3; D: NA; length: 14
DNA: TGTGCCTGGATGCAGGCAGGCACAGATACGCAGTATTTT; CDR3: CAWMQAGTDTQYF; size: NA; J: TRBJ2-3; V: TRBV30; D: NA; length: 13
DNA: TGTGCCAGCGGACAGGGGAACACTAATGAAAAACTGTTTTTT; CDR3: CASGQGNTNEKLFF; size: NA; J: TRBJ1-4; V: TRBV9; D: TRBD1; length: 14
DNA: TGTGCCAGTAGTTGGAGGGGAGGATACGAGCAGTACTTC; CDR3: CASSWRGGYEQYF; size: few; J: TRBJ2-7; V: TRBV19; D: NA; length: 13
DNA: TGCGCCAGCAGCTTGCTATCCGGGACTAGCGGGTACGAGCAGTACTTC; CDR3: CASSLLSGTSGYEQYF; size: NA; J: TRBJ2-7; V: TRBV5-1; D: TRBD2; length: 16
DNA: TGTGCCAGCAGTTTGTCGGTAGACACTGAAGCTTTCTTT; CDR3: CASSLSVDTEAFF; size: NA; J: TRBJ1-1; V: TRBV28; D: NA; length: 13
DNA: TGTGCAAGTCGCTTATGGGCAGCCGTGAGTGGGGCCAACGTCCTGACTTTC; CDR3: CASRLWAAVSGANVLTF; size: NA; J: TRBJ2-6; V: TRBV12-2; D: NA; length: 17
DNA: TGTGCCAGCAGCTTAGCAGCTGGGCAGCTGAACACTGAAGCTTTCTTT; CDR3: CASSLAAGQLNTEAFF; size: NA; J: TRBJ1-1; V: TRBV7-6; D: NA; length: 16
DNA: TGTGCCAGCAGCGCCACCCCATCGGGGACTGAAGCTTTCTTT; CDR3: CASSATPSGTEAFF; size: NA; J: TRBJ1-1; V: TRBV9; D: NA; length: 14
DNA: TGTGCCAGCAGGGGACTGCTGGGAACAGGAAAACTGTTTTTT; CDR3: CASRGLLGTGKLFF; size: once; J: TRBJ1-4; V: TRBV2; D: NA; length: 14
DNA: TGCGCCAGCAGCTCCGACAGGGTTGGCTACACCTTC; CDR3: CASSSDRVGYTF; size: NA; J: TRBJ1-2; V: TRBV5-1; D: TRBD1; length: 12
DNA: TGTGCCAGCAGCCCCCGGTCAGGGGCTTCAGAGACCCAGTACTTC; CDR3: CASSPRSGASETQYF; size: NA; J: TRBJ2-5; V: TRBV11-3; D: NA; length: 15
DNA: TGTGCCAGCAGCCTTACTAGCGGAGTATCAGCTAGCACAGATACGCAGTATTTT; CDR3: CASSLTSGVSASTDTQYF; size: NA; J: TRBJ2-3; V: TRBV4-2; D: TRBD2; length: 18
DNA: TGTGCCAGCAGCGCAGACAGGGATCGCGAGCAGTACTTC; CDR3: CASSADRDREQYF; size: NA; J: TRBJ2-7; V: TRBV9; D: TRBD1; length: 13
DNA: TGTGCAAGTCGCCCCGAAGGAGGGTATGGCTACACCTTC; CDR3: CASRPEGGYGYTF; size: NA; J: TRBJ1-2; V: TRBV12-2; D: NA; length: 13
DNA: TGTGCCATCAGTCCGGGAGAAGAGACCCAGTACTTC; CDR3: CAISPGEETQYF; size: NA; J: TRBJ2-5; V: TRBV10-3; D: NA; length: 12
DNA: TGCGCCAGCAGCCGGACAGGGTACACTGAAGCTTTCTTT; CDR3: CASSRTGYTEAFF; size: NA; J: TRBJ1-1; V: TRBV4-1; D: TRBD1; length: 13
DNA: TGTGCCAGCAGTTGGGACAGCAATCGAGGGGAGCAGTACTTC; CDR3: CASSWDSNRGEQYF; size: NA; J: TRBJ2-7; V: TRBV27; D: TRBD1; length: 14
DNA: TGCGCCAGCAGCCCCGGACAGGGGGCGGATACGCAGTATTTT; CDR3: CASSPGQGADTQYF; size: NA; J: TRBJ2-3; V: TRBV5-1; D: TRBD1; length: 14
DNA: TGTGCCAGCAGGGGGACAGTTGCTCCCTACGAGCAGTACTTC; CDR3: CASRGTVAPYEQYF; size: NA; J: TRBJ2-7; V: TRBV28; D: TRBD1; length: 14
DNA: TGTGCCAGCAGCTTCCCCCGGGGGAGAAAAAGGGGCCTCTATGGCTACACCTTC; CDR3: CASSFPRGRKRGLYGYTF; size: NA; J: TRBJ1-2; V: TRBV11-2; D: NA; length: 18
DNA: TGTGCCAGCTCACCACCGGGACTAGGGGAAGTCAATGAGCAGTTCTTC; CDR3: CASSPPGLGEVNEQFF; size: NA; J: TRBJ2-1; V: TRBV18; D: TRBD2; length: 16
DNA: TGTGCCAGCAGGGGCGGGATCAGCACTGAAGCTTTCTTT; CDR3: CASRGGISTEAFF; size: few; J: TRBJ1-1; V: TRBV2; D: NA; length: 13
DNA: TGTGCCTGGAGTGTACTTCTCCGACAGGAGAAGTATACGCAGTATTTT; CDR3: CAWSVLLRQEKYTQYF; size: NA; J: TRBJ2-3; V: TRBV30; D: NA; length: 16
DNA: TGTGCCAGCAGTTCACAGGGTGGTTACGCTGAAGCTTTCTTT; CDR3: CASSSQGGYAEAFF; size: NA; J: TRBJ1-1; V: TRBV6-5; D: NA; length: 14
DNA: TGCGCCAGCAGCTTGGACAGGGGGAGCAATGGCTACACCTTC; CDR3: CASSLDRGSNGYTF; size: NA; J: TRBJ1-2; V: TRBV5-1; D: TRBD1; length: 14
DNA: TGTGCCAGCAGTGAAGCGGGAGGGGGCACCGGGGAGCTGTTTTTT; CDR3: CASSEAGGGTGELFF; size: NA; J: TRBJ2-2; V: TRBV6-1; D: NA; length: 15